Shown below are 18 T cell receptor beta chains from a single sample sequenced in a study of blood T cell repertoires in COVID-19. Clones were sequenced by immunoSEQ multiplex PCR, and TCRdb holds only the in-frame ones, with some missing. Counted here are 150,000 to 200,000 clones, about nine tenths occurring once; the ten biggest clones make up about 8.4%. Specimen: PBMCs or T cells enriched from blood (not recorded which). The receptors come from a woman aged 18 to 35 who had recovered from COVID-19.

The rearrangement uses TRBV10-3 and TRBJ1-5, with D tentatively TRBD1 (5 bases). Germline V CDR1 and CDR2: ENHRY, SYGVKD. V was pared by 6 bases and J by 3 bases, with 9 bases between. This CDR3 region has 13 residues. CDR3 in DNA: TGTGCCATCAGCCCGGGACTCAATCAGCCCCAGCATTTT. This gives the protein CAISPGLNQPQHF.

The chain is built from TRBV7-8 and TRBJ2-1; TRBD1 matches 7 bases. J lost 3 bases, V lost 11 bases, and 10 bases had no gene match. The CDR3 sequence is 14 residues long. Germline V CDR1 and CDR2: SGHVS, FQNEAQ. CDR3 region: CAVVNRGGYNEQFF. The CDR3 DNA is TGTGCCGTTGTTAACAGGGGCGGCTACAATGAGCAGTTCTTC.

This chain uses TRBV14 with TRBJ2-7, with a possible D match to TRBD1 (5 bases). Trimming shortened V by 4 bases and J by 2 bases, and 9 bases separated the two germline ends. Looked up from germline, CDR1 is SGHDN and CDR2 is FVKESK. CDR3 length: 13 amino acids. The CDR3 protein is CASSPDTAYEQYF. For the CDR3, the DNA is TGTGCCAGCAGCCCGGACACCGCCTACGAGCAGTACTTC.

The chain couples TRBV10-3 to TRBJ1-2; D is uncertain. V shed 6 bases and J shed 7 bases, with 12 bases lying between them. The CDR3 runs to 12 residues. The V gene's germline CDR1 is ENHRY and CDR2 SYGVKD. CDR3 sequence reads: CAISDDKAGYTF. CDR3 coding DNA: TGTGCCATCAGCGATGACAAGGCTGGCTACACCTTC.

The V call is TRBV5-1, the J call TRBJ2-2; 8 bases line up with TRBD1. The CDR3 runs to 15 residues. From germline, CDR1 is SGHRS and CDR2 YFSETQ. J lost 0 bases, V lost 4 bases, and 2 bases had no gene match. The CDR3: CASSLDRANTGELFF. CDR3 in DNA: TGCGCCAGCAGCCTGGACAGGGCGAACACCGGGGAGCTGTTTTTT.

V is TRBV19 and J is TRBJ1-2; D unclear. Trimming shortened V by 2 bases and J by 8 bases, and 12 bases separated the two germline ends. This CDR3 contains 13 residues. In germline, CDR1 is LNHDA, CDR2 SQIVND (reference sequence). CDR3 in amino acids: CASSINLERGYTF. CDR3 DNA: TGTGCCAGTAGTATAAACCTAGAGCGGGGCTACACCTTC.

This chain connects TRBV6-5 to TRBJ1-2, with 8 positions matching TRBD1. The CDR3 consists of 14 residues. Per germline, CDR1 MNHEY and CDR2 SVGAGI. The V segment lost 5 bases and the J segment 6 bases; nucleotides outside the gene matches: 8. The CDR3 nucleotides are TGTGCCAGCAGTCCGCCTGGGGACAGGAATGGCTACACCTTC. Its translation: CASSPPGDRNGYTF.

In DNA, the CDR3 is TGTGCCATCGGACAGGGACCAACTAATGAAAAACTGTTTTTT. It translates to CAIGQGPTNEKLFF. This sequence joins TRBV10-3 and TRBJ1-4; TRBD1 matches at 8 bases. Germline V gives CDR1 ENHRY, CDR2 SYGVKD. CDR3 size: 14 residues. The ends lost 8 bases at V and 0 bases at J; junction bases unmatched: 2.

J is TRBJ1-1 and V is TRBV6-1; unclear D gene. CDR3 size: 11 residues. Germline V lookup: CDR1 MNHNS, CDR2 SASEGT. Trimming shortened V by 3 bases and J by 10 bases, and 9 bases separated the two germline ends. For the CDR3, the DNA is TGTGCCAGCAGTGATCTGGGAGTAGCTTTCTTT. This gives the protein CASSDLGVAFF.

The chain is built from TRBV11-2 and TRBJ2-5, with D tentatively TRBD1 (5 bases). Per germline, CDR1 SGHAT and CDR2 FQNNGV. Trimming pared 1 base from V and 5 bases from J, leaving 11 bases between. This CDR3 contains 14 residues. The CDR3: CASSLGQIQETQYF. The CDR3 DNA follows: TGTGCCAGCAGCTTAGGACAGATTCAGGAGACCCAGTACTTC.

The chain joins TRBV4-1 to TRBJ2-1, with TRBD2 matching 8 bases. V was clipped by 0 bases and J by 0 bases; unmatched bases: 7. Looked up from germline, CDR1 is MGHRA and CDR2 is YSYEKL. The CDR3 runs to 18 residues. CDR3 in amino acids: CASSQEPQRGSSYNEQFF. CDR3 nucleotides: TGCGCCAGCAGCCAAGAGCCCCAGCGGGGGAGCTCCTACAATGAGCAGTTCTTC.

The chain combines TRBV6-5 with TRBJ2-7, with D perhaps TRBD2 (5 bases). Germline loops: CDR1 MNHEY, CDR2 SVGAGI. V lost 2 bases and J 7 bases, leaving 12 bases between the germline ends. The CDR3 contains 13 residues. The CDR3 reads CASSYGRVTEQYF. The CDR3, as DNA: TGTGCCAGCAGTTACGGGCGGGTCACAGAGCAGTACTTC.

V is TRBV29-1 and J is TRBJ1-1, with TRBD1 as a possible D gene (5 bases). Trimming removed 8 bases at V and 3 bases at J, with 19 bases between. Germline lookup yields CDR1 SQVTM and CDR2 ANQGSEA. The CDR3 covers 14 residues. The CDR3 loop reads CSHKVAGRDTEAFF. DNA for the CDR3: TGCAGCCACAAAGTGGCAGGGAGGGACACTGAAGCTTTCTTT. Drawing the rest from reference TRBV29-1 and TRBJ1-1, the complete variable domain is SAVISQKPSRDICQRGTSLTIQCQVDSQVTMMFWYRQQPGQSLTLIATANQGSEATYESGFVIDKFPISRPNLTFSTLTVSNMSPEDSSIYLCSHKVAGRDTEAFFGQGTRLTVV.

The CDR3 DNA is TGTGCCAGCAGTGAAATCTACGCGGGAGGAGAGCAGTTCTTC. This codes for CASSEIYAGGEQFF. The chain carries TRBV2 and TRBJ2-1; 8 bases are shared with TRBD2. The germline gives CDR1 SNHLY, CDR2 FYNNEI. This CDR3 is 14 amino acids long. V gave up 2 bases and J gave up 10 bases; unmatched junction bases: 7.

Only one count was recorded for this clone. The chain employs TRBV5-1 and TRBJ2-5; 10 bases are shared with TRBD2. The germline CDR1 and CDR2 sequences are SGHRS and YFSETQ. This CDR3 contains 16 residues. The V gene end was trimmed by 4 bases and the J gene end by 2 bases; junction bases not matched to a gene: 8. The DNA of the CDR3 is TGCGCCAGCAGCCCGACTAGCGGGTATATACAAGAGACCCAGTACTTC. Translation gives CASSPTSGYIQETQYF.

V gene TRBV19 combines with J gene TRBJ2-5; 8 nucleotides line up with TRBD2. Germline CDR1 reads LNHDA; CDR2 reads SQIVND (reference sequence). Trimming cost V 5 bases and J 1 base; bases outside gene matches: 12. The CDR3 consists of 17 residues. The chain's CDR3 is CASSSFGAGGPQETQYF. The DNA of the CDR3 is TGTGCCAGTAGTTCTTTTGGGGCGGGAGGTCCCCAAGAGACCCAGTACTTC.

The chain has TRBV10-3 and TRBJ2-3; the D gene is possibly TRBD2 (5 bases). Per germline, CDR1 ENHRY and CDR2 SYGVKD. V dropped 2 bases and J dropped 5 bases, with 11 bases sitting between them. The CDR3 totals 14 residues. This chain's CDR3 is CAISEELARDTQYF. For the CDR3, the DNA is TGTGCCATCAGTGAGGAGTTAGCGCGAGATACGCAGTATTTT.

This chain links TRBV2 with TRBJ2-7, with TRBD1 identical over 7 bases. Germline CDR1 is SNHLY and CDR2 is FYNNEI. The trim removed 7 bases at V and 5 bases at J, leaving 11 bases unmatched. The length of the CDR3 is 14 residues. CDR3 region: CASTRDSANNEQYF. The CDR3 coding sequence is TGTGCCAGCACCCGGGACAGTGCTAACAACGAGCAGTACTTC. Looking up the rest from reference TRBV2 and TRBJ2-7 gives the full variable domain: EPEVTQTPSHQVTQMGQEVILRCVPISNHLYFYWYRQILGQKVEFLVSFYNNEISEKSEIFDDQFSVERPDGSNFTLKIRSTKLEDSAMYFCASTRDSANNEQYFGPGTRLTVT.